The 19 T cell receptor beta chains below all came from one sample that was sequenced in a study of a mutant IDH1 vaccine in newly diagnosed glioma. Their specific antigens are unknown. Sample time point: week 35, safety follow-up. Topical imiquimod accompanied each vaccine dose, which consisted of 300 ug of mutant IDH1 20-mer peptide. Only in-frame clones appear in the TCRdb table, and some are missing; sequencing was by immunoSEQ multiplex PCR. Of 29,000 or so clones listed, about four fifths are singletons. Source: PBMCs, taken from a glioma patient whose treatment included an IDH1 peptide vaccine. These receptors were collected from a man aged 50 to 60 with glioma.

CDR3 nucleotide sequence: TGTGCCGGGGGGGAGATGGGTTTAGGGTCAAACATCCACACAGATACGCAGTATTTT. Encoded protein: CAGGEMGLGSNIHTDTQYF. The chain joins TRBV30 to TRBJ2-3; TRBD2 agrees at 7 bases. The V gene's germline CDR1 is GTSNPN and CDR2 SVGIG (reference sequence). The CDR3 is 19 amino acids. Trimming at V came to 8 bases and at J to 2 bases, leaving 25 bases not matched to a gene.

The V and J genes are TRBV10-2 and TRBJ2-3; D gene unclear. Trimming stripped 2 bases from V and 6 bases from J, with 9 bases between. This CDR3 region has 13 residues. CDR1 and CDR2 from the germline V gene are WSHSY and SAAADI. Written as DNA, the CDR3 is TGCGCCAGCAGTGAGCCCAACGCTGATACGCAGTATTTT. Translated, it gives CASSEPNADTQYF.

The rearrangement uses TRBV4-3 and TRBJ2-7, with 9 nucleotides matching TRBD1. The CDR3 sequence is 13 residues long. The germline gives CDR1 LGHNA, CDR2 YSLEER. V was clipped by 4 bases and J by 6 bases; unmatched bases: 4. The CDR3 DNA is TGCGCCAGCAGCCGGGACAGGGAGAGCGAGCAGTACTTC. Amino acid sequence: CASSRDRESEQYF.

J is TRBJ2-5 and V is TRBV5-6; tentatively, D is TRBD1 or TRBD2 (5 bases each). V gave up 1 base and J gave up 2 bases, with 9 bases separating them. Per the germline V gene, CDR1 is SGHDT and CDR2 is YYEEEE. There are 14 residues in the CDR3. The chain's CDR3 is CASSLLGRQETQYF. CDR3 nucleotide sequence: TGTGCCAGCAGCTTGTTGGGACGGCAAGAGACCCAGTACTTC.

The chain has TRBV4-3 and TRBJ2-3; 10 bases line up with TRBD2. This CDR3 comprises 18 residues. The V gene's germline CDR1 is LGHNA and CDR2 YSLEER. V lost 0 bases to trimming and J lost 2 bases; unmatched junction nucleotides: 8. CDR3 sequence reads: CASSQDEETSGDTDTQYF. In DNA, the CDR3 is TGCGCCAGCAGCCAAGACGAGGAAACTAGCGGGGACACAGATACGCAGTATTTT.

The V gene is TRBV7-9, the J gene TRBJ2-7; 15 nucleotides line up with TRBD2. There are 15 residues in the CDR3. Germline lookup yields CDR1 SEHNR and CDR2 FQNEAQ (reference sequence). The J segment lost 6 bases and the V segment lost 5 bases, leaving 5 bases of the junction unmatched. CDR3 DNA sequence: TGTGCCAGCAGCCGCGGACTAGCGGGAGGGCCCGAGCAGTACTTC. It codes for CASSRGLAGGPEQYF.

V gene TRBV5-1 combines with J gene TRBJ2-2, with 7 bases aligning to TRBD1. The CDR3 contains 12 residues. CDR1 and CDR2 (germline): SGHRS, YFSETQ. V shed 6 bases and J 6 bases; nucleotides not matched to a gene: 2. The chain's CDR3 is CASNQGAGELFF. CDR3 DNA: TGCGCCAGCAACCAGGGGGCCGGGGAGCTGTTTTTT.

The genes are TRBV6-1 and TRBJ2-7, with D possibly being TRBD2 (5 bases). CDR3 size: 13 residues. Per the germline V gene, CDR1 is MNHNS and CDR2 is SASEGT. V dropped 8 bases and J dropped 3 bases, with 14 bases sitting between them. CDR3 in DNA: TGTGCCAGCCGGAGAGCACTAGACTACGAGCAGTACTTC. Protein product: CASRRALDYEQYF.

This clone was picked up one time. V usage is TRBV30 and J usage is TRBJ1-1; D unclear. Germline CDR1 is GTSNPN and CDR2 is SVGIG (reference sequence). The CDR3 runs 13 residues. V was trimmed by 0 bases and J by 4 bases, leaving 9 bases between them. CDR3 in DNA: TGTGCCTGGAGTGTGGCGTATGGCACTGAAGCTTTCTTT. It is translated as CAWSVAYGTEAFF.

V is TRBV5-8 and J is TRBJ1-4; D gene uncertain. Germline V gene sequence: CDR1 SGHTS, CDR2 YDEGEE. The CDR3 loop spans 17 amino acids. The germline V and J ends were trimmed by 0 bases and 4 bases, with 16 bases remaining between them. CDR3 DNA sequence: TGTGCCAGCAGCTTGGACTCTCTCGGGCTCAGTAATGAAAAACTGTTTTTT. This codes for CASSLDSLGLSNEKLFF.

This clone appeared a few times. This chain connects TRBV6-5 to TRBJ2-4; weak D call: TRBD1 (7 bases). The ends were cut back, 2 bases at V and 9 bases at J, with 8 bases in the middle. The CDR3 consists of 12 residues. Germline CDR1 is MNHEY and CDR2 is SVGAGI. CDR3 region: CASSYQGGIQYF. The CDR3 bases are TGTGCCAGCAGTTACCAGGGGGGCATTCAGTACTTC.

This chain connects TRBV25-1 to TRBJ1-2; D is uncertain. Looked up from germline, CDR1 is MGHDK and CDR2 is SYGVNS. The CDR3 runs to 13 residues. Trimming removed 5 bases at V and 4 bases at J, with 11 bases between. The CDR3 DNA reads TGTGCCAGCAGTTATGGGGTCGGCTATGGCTACACCTTC. It codes for CASSYGVGYGYTF.

CDR3 nucleotide sequence: TGTGCCAGCAGCCCGGACAGCAACAGTGAAAAACTGTTTTTT. Translating gives CASSPDSNSEKLFF. The V call is TRBV9, the J call TRBJ1-4; D is possibly TRBD1 (6 bases). Trimming shortened V by 4 bases and J by 7 bases, and 14 bases separated the two germline ends. Looked up from germline, CDR1 is SGDLS and CDR2 is YYNGEE. The CDR3 covers 14 residues.

The chain combines TRBV5-4 with TRBJ2-7; TRBD1 matches at 7 bases. This CDR3 has 12 residues. Germline V gives CDR1 SGHNT, CDR2 YYREEE (reference sequence). The J segment lost 3 bases and the V segment lost 4 bases, leaving 1 base of the junction unmatched. For the CDR3, the DNA is TGTGCCAGCAGCGCAGGGGGCTACGAGCAGTACTTC. This translates into CASSAGGYEQYF.

Only one count was recorded for this clone. This rearrangement joins TRBV28 to TRBJ2-1; D gene uncertain. V was trimmed by 3 bases and J by 8 bases, leaving 14 bases between them. Germline-derived CDR1 and CDR2 are MDHEN and SYDVKM. This CDR3 comprises 14 residues. CDR3 amino acids: CASSFLVKVDEQFF. The CDR3 bases are TGTGCCAGCAGTTTTCTCGTCAAGGTGGATGAGCAGTTCTTC.

The rearrangement uses TRBV7-2 and TRBJ2-7, with D perhaps matching TRBD2 (5 bases). The V and J ends lost 0 bases and 2 bases respectively, with 8 bases between them. The CDR3 extends over 14 amino acids. Germline V gene data show CDR1 as SGHTA and CDR2 as FQGNSA. The CDR3 is CASSLAAAAYEQYF. The CDR3 nucleotides read TGTGCCAGCAGCTTAGCAGCGGCGGCCTACGAGCAGTACTTC.

The chain is built from TRBV5-6 and TRBJ1-1; TRBD1 is a possible D gene (5 bases). Trimming removed 4 bases from V and 0 bases from J, with 16 bases in between. The CDR3 sequence is 16 residues long. Germline CDR1 is SGHDT and CDR2 is YYEEEE. In DNA form, the CDR3 reads TGTGCCAGCAGCATACGCTCCGGGACCGTGAACACTGAAGCTTTCTTT. The encoded protein is CASSIRSGTVNTEAFF.

The chain has TRBV4-1 and TRBJ2-1; no definite D call. CDR1 MGHRA and CDR2 YSYEKL come from the germline V gene. Trimming shortened V by 2 bases and J by 9 bases, and 11 bases separated the two germline ends. The CDR3 sequence is 13 residues long. This CDR3 reads CASSQKRTTEQFF. The CDR3 DNA reads TGCGCCAGCAGCCAAAAAAGGACCACTGAGCAGTTCTTC.

This clone has just a few counts. V and J are TRBV19 and TRBJ1-5; 8 bases line up with TRBD1. Per the germline V gene, CDR1 is LNHDA and CDR2 is SQIVND (reference sequence). V was pared by 3 bases and J by 3 bases, with 4 bases of the junction left unmatched. This CDR3 is built from 15 residues. In DNA, the CDR3 is TGTGCCAGTAGTATGGGGCAGGGGGCCAATCAGCCCCAGCATTTT. Translating gives CASSMGQGANQPQHF.